This TCR beta chain was profiled in a study of T-cell reconstitution after alpha-beta-depleted transplantation in children. Study results and limitations: Reportedly, roughly two months post-transplant, alpha-beta T cells arose from several hundred expanded graft clones. When one year had passed after transplant, most T-cell counts and diversity came from newly produced T cells. The high TCRbeta diversity at day 60 in some patients came from surviving recipient T cells and thymic progenitors.

Regarding this clonotype: Its antigen is unidentified.

Trimming took off 1 base at V and 2 bases at J, with 11 bases between the two ends. There are 15 residues in the CDR3. The germline gives CDR1 LNHDA, CDR2 SQIVND (reference sequence). Unique molecular identifiers were built into the TCRbeta library. TCRdb analysed the PCR reads with MiXCR anew, one entry per CDR3 protein. The sample lists about 220,000 distinct CDR3 sequences; approximately 15% were seen once. The TCR comes from a male patient between 2 and 10 years old who had a stem cell transplant for acute lymphoblastic leukemia, so the T cells may come from the graft donor. Sequenced material: PBMCs, mostly from graft donor cells, taken 360 days after TCRalphabeta/CD19-depleted stem cell transplant. The chain couples TRBV19 to TRBJ2-5; D uncertain. CDR3 protein: CASSIGARTQETQYF. The CDR3 DNA reads TGTGCCAGTAGTATAGGGGCCCGAACGCAAGAGACCCAGTACTTC.